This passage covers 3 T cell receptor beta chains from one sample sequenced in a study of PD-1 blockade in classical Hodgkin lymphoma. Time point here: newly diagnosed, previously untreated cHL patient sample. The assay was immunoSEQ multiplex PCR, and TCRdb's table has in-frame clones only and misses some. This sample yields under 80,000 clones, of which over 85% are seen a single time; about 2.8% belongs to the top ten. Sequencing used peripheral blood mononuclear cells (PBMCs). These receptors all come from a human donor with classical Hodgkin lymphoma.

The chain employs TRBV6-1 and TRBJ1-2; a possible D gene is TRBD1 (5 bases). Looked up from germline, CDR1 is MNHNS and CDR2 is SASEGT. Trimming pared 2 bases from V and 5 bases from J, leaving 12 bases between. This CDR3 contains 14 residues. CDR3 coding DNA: TGTGCCAGCAGTGAAAAGGGGACGGTATATGGCTACACCTTC. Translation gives CASSEKGTVYGYTF.

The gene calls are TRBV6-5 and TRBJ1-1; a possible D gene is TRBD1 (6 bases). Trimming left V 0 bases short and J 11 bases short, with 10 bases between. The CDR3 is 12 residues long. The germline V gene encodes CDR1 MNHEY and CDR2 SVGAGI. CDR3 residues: CASSYSGHSAFF. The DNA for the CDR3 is TGTGCCAGCAGTTACTCGGGACATTCTGCTTTCTTT.

CDR3 sequence (DNA): TGTGCCAGCAGCTTCACTAGCGGGGTGATCAGTGAGCAGTTCTTC. The encoded protein is CASSFTSGVISEQFF. This chain connects TRBV5-6 to TRBJ2-1; TRBD2 matches 10 bases. In germline, CDR1 is SGHDT, CDR2 YYEEEE. V trimming: 2 bases; J trimming: 9 bases; junction bases outside the gene matches: 8. The CDR3 consists of 15 residues.